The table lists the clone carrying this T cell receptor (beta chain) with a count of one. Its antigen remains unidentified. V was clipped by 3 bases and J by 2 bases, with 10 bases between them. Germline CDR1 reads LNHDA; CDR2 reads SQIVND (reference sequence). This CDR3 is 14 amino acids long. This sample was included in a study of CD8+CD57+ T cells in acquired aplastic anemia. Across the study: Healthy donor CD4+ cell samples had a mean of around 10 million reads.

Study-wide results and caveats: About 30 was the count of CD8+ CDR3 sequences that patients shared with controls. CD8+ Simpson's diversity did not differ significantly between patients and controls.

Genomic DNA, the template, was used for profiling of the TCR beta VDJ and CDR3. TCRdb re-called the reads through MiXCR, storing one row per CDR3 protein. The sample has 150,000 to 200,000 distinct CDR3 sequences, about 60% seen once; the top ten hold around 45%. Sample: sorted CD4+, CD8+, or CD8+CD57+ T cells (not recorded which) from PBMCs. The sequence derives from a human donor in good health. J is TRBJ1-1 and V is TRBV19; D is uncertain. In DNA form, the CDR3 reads TGTGCCAGTAGTATTACACCTACCAACACTGAAGCTTTCTTT. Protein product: CASSITPTNTEAFF.